These T cell receptor beta chains were read from a single sample in a study of blood T cell repertoires in COVID-19. Clones were sequenced by immunoSEQ multiplex PCR, and TCRdb holds only the in-frame ones, with some missing. This table holds hundreds of thousands of clones, approximately 84% found once. The sequencing sample was made of PBMCs or T cells enriched from blood (not recorded which). Source of these receptors: a man aged 30 to 45 who had recovered from COVID-19. The CDR3 runs from the conserved cysteine through the conserved F or W. D genes are given only for firm matches. Size is stated for part of the rows, as once, few or many counts, or as a class when the clone is expanded.

clone_size j_call cdr3_length d_call v_call cdr3_aa cdr3_nt
. TRBJ2-2 13 . TRBV6-5 CASSYSNTGRLFF TGTGCCAGCAGTTACTCGAACACAGGACGGCTGTTTTTT
many TRBJ1-2 14 . TRBV18 CASSPQRANYGYTF TGTGCCAGCTCACCACAGCGGGCTAACTATGGCTACACCTTC
. TRBJ1-4 14 TRBD1 TRBV19 CASSLGQGEEKLFF TGTGCCAGTAGTCTCGGACAGGGAGAAGAAAAACTGTTTTTT
. TRBJ2-7 16 TRBD2 TRBV6-2/TRBV6-3 CASSAFVLERGDEQYF TGTGCCAGCAGTGCCTTCGTATTGGAACGGGGGGACGAGCAGTACTTC
. TRBJ2-1 16 TRBD2 TRBV9 CASSAVAGGGYNEQFF TGTGCCAGCAGCGCCGTCGCGGGAGGAGGGTACAATGAGCAGTTCTTC
. TRBJ1-1 12 TRBD1 TRBV5-5 CASSFGQGEAFF TGTGCCAGCAGCTTTGGACAGGGAGAAGCTTTCTTT
. TRBJ2-2 15 TRBD2 TRBV19 CASSGLAANTGELFF TGTGCCAGTAGTGGACTAGCGGCGAACACCGGGGAGCTGTTTTTT
. TRBJ2-3 13 TRBD2 TRBV30 CAWTSGITDTQYF TGTGCCTGGACTAGCGGGATCACAGATACGCAGTATTTT
few TRBJ2-3 12 . TRBV7-2 CASSSYLDTQYF TGTGCCAGCAGCTCGTACTTAGATACGCAGTATTTT
. TRBJ1-2 12 . TRBV2 CASSEGRRNYTF TGTGCCAGCAGTGAGGGCCGCCGGAACTACACCTTC
many TRBJ1-6 14 TRBD1 TRBV5-1 CASSLDRGNSPLHF TGCGCCAGCAGCTTGGACAGGGGTAATTCACCCCTCCACTTT
. TRBJ1-2 14 . TRBV28 CASSLSGTFGGYTF TGTGCCAGCAGTTTGAGTGGGACTTTCGGTGGCTACACCTTC
. TRBJ1-4 17 TRBD1 TRBV28 CASSFFNPGQPNEKLFF TGTGCCAGCAGTTTTTTCAATCCGGGACAGCCGAATGAAAAACTGTTTTTT
. TRBJ1-6 14 . TRBV27 CASSLTPRNSPLHF TGTGCCAGCAGTTTAACGCCGCGGAATTCACCCCTCCACTTT
. TRBJ1-5 14 . TRBV19 CASSIGDINQPQHF TGTGCCAGTAGTATAGGGGACATCAATCAGCCCCAGCATTTT
. TRBJ1-5 11 . TRBV28 CVTQSNQPQHF TGTGTTACGCAGTCCAATCAGCCCCAGCATTTT
. TRBJ1-3 15 . TRBV5-6 CASSFGVSSGNTIYF TGTGCCAGCAGCTTCGGGGTCAGCTCTGGAAACACCATATATTTT
. TRBJ1-1 12 . TRBV7-9 CASTNRDTEAFF TGTGCCAGCACCAACAGGGATACTGAAGCTTTCTTT
. TRBJ1-5 15 . TRBV2 CASNVGSGGHQPQHF TGTGCCAGCAATGTAGGGAGCGGGGGCCATCAGCCCCAGCATTTT
. TRBJ2-3 20 TRBD2 TRBV24-1 CATSGRTDGLAGGSTDTQYF TGTGCCACCAGTGGAAGGACAGACGGACTAGCGGGAGGTAGCACAGATACGCAGTATTTT
. TRBJ2-3 18 TRBD2 TRBV12-5 CASGLVLIEGGGSDTQYF TGTGCTAGTGGTTTGGTACTAATAGAGGGCGGGGGATCAGATACGCAGTATTTT
. TRBJ2-3 17 TRBD2 TRBV4-2 CASSQGTSGGPTDTQYF TGTGCCAGCAGCCAAGGTACTAGCGGGGGACCAACAGATACGCAGTATTTT
. TRBJ2-6 15 . TRBV30 CAYSDRGSGANVLTF TGTGCCTACTCGGACAGAGGCTCTGGGGCCAACGTCCTGACTTTC
. TRBJ2-1 17 TRBD2 TRBV5-1 CASSTQTSGRSGNEQFF TGCGCCAGCAGCACCCAGACTAGCGGGAGATCTGGCAATGAGCAGTTCTTC
. TRBJ2-7 15 TRBD1 TRBV5-1 CASSLYHGQGSEQYF TGCGCCAGCAGCTTGTATCACGGACAGGGGAGCGAGCAGTACTTC
. TRBJ1-4 11 . TRBV20-1 CSGRSGEKLFF TGCAGTGGGCGGTCTGGTGAAAAACTGTTTTTT
. TRBJ1-2 15 TRBD1 TRBV18 CASSPRGQGGYGYTF TGTGCCAGCTCACCACGGGGACAGGGAGGCTATGGCTACACCTTC
. TRBJ2-2 15 TRBD2 TRBV5-4 CASSFGRGGTGELFF TGTGCCAGCAGCTTTGGGCGGGGGGGCACCGGGGAGCTGTTTTTT
. TRBJ2-3 11 TRBD2 TRBV12-3/TRBV12-4 CASTGGGDQYF TGTGCCAGCACCGGGGGAGGGGATCAGTATTTT
. TRBJ2-7 14 . TRBV6-5 CASSLRRGGYEQYF TGTGCCAGCAGTTTAAGACGGGGAGGCTACGAGCAGTACTTC
few TRBJ1-5 13 . TRBV12-3/TRBV12-4 CASSFDSRQPQHF TGTGCCAGCAGTTTCGACAGTAGACAGCCCCAGCATTTT
. TRBJ2-3 14 . TRBV13 CASSLGRGTDTQYF TGTGCCAGCAGCTTAGGCCGGGGCACAGATACGCAGTATTTT
. TRBJ2-3 15 TRBD2 TRBV7-2 CASIYRAGVTDTQYF TGTGCCAGCATCTACAGAGCGGGAGTGACAGATACGCAGTATTTT
few TRBJ1-2 15 . TRBV27 CASSSSGGTNYGYTF TGTGCCAGCAGTTCAAGTGGAGGGACGAACTATGGCTACACCTTC
. TRBJ2-6 14 . TRBV5-1 CASLSGYGANVLTF TGCGCCAGCCTTTCAGGGTACGGGGCCAACGTCCTGACTTTC
. TRBJ2-5 13 . TRBV19 CASSIPGRETQYF TGTGCCAGTAGTATCCCAGGTCGAGAGACCCAGTACTTC
once TRBJ1-3 14 . TRBV11-2 CASSYSGSGNTIYF TGTGCCAGCAGCTATTCAGGTTCTGGAAACACCATATATTTT
. TRBJ1-5 17 . TRBV23-1 CASSPRSAEDSNQPQHF TGCGCCAGCAGTCCTAGATCGGCAGAGGATAGCAATCAGCCCCAGCATTTT
. TRBJ2-1 13 . TRBV14 CASSLFRASALLF TGTGCCAGCAGCCTCTTCCGGGCTAGCGCGCTGCTCTTC
. TRBJ2-2 16 TRBD1 TRBV19 CASRRTGGILTGELFF TGTGCCAGTAGAAGGACAGGGGGAATTTTGACCGGGGAGCTGTTTTTT
. TRBJ1-6 15 TRBD1 TRBV2 CASRRTGGENSPLHF TGTGCCAGCAGGAGGACAGGGGGAGAGAATTCACCCCTCCACTTT